These T cell receptor beta chains were read from a single sample in a study of response to subunit inactivated influenza vaccine. TCRdb reanalysed the RT-PCR reads using MiXCR and keeps one entry per CDR3 protein. The sample carries hundreds of thousands of distinct CDR3 sequences, around a sixth recorded once. The sequenced sample was PBMCs from blood, obtained 11 to 12 days after vaccination. Every receptor here comes from a man aged 45 to 65 who received an inactivated influenza vaccine. CDR3s include the opening cysteine and the closing phenylalanine or tryptophan. The D gene is left open where the match is weak. A clone size is listed for some rows: how often the clone was seen (once, few, many), or a class if it is expanded.

J gene	V gene	clone size	D gene	CDR3 protein	CDR3 DNA
TRBJ2-1	TRBV7-8	few	.	CASSLEYSYNEQFF	TGTGCCAGCAGCTTAGAGTACAGCTACAATGAGCAGTTCTTC
TRBJ2-4	TRBV28	few	.	CASSFRMRGLAKNIQYF	TGTGCCAGCAGTTTTCGGATGCGGGGACTGGCCAAAAACATTCAGTACTTC
TRBJ1-2	TRBV18	.	.	CASSPSWAPSSGYGYTF	TGTGCCAGCTCACCAAGCTGGGCTCCATCATCGGGCTATGGCTACACCTTC
TRBJ2-7	TRBV5-4	.	.	CASSWGLEAYEQYF	TGTGCCAGCAGCTGGGGACTGGAAGCCTACGAGCAGTACTTC
TRBJ2-2	TRBV10-1	.	.	CASSESFGGNTGELFF	TGCGCCAGCAGTGAGTCGTTCGGGGGGAACACCGGGGAGCTGTTTTTT
TRBJ2-4	TRBV5-5	few	TRBD1	CASSWAGGSGNIQYF	TGTGCCAGCAGCTGGGCAGGGGGCTCGGGAAACATTCAGTACTTC
TRBJ2-1	TRBV5-1	few	.	CASSLNSGRETYNEQFF	TGCGCCAGCAGCTTGAATTCAGGGAGAGAGACCTACAATGAGCAGTTCTTC
TRBJ2-1	TRBV20-1	.	TRBD2	CSASPSGRGYNEQFF	TGCAGTGCTAGCCCTAGCGGGAGGGGTTACAATGAGCAGTTCTTC
TRBJ2-5	TRBV9	.	.	CASSRAFQETQYF	TGTGCCAGCAGCCGAGCCTTCCAAGAGACCCAGTACTTC
TRBJ2-1	TRBV12-3/TRBV12-4	many	TRBD2	CASSPGLAQSDEQFF	TGTGCCAGCAGTCCAGGACTAGCGCAATCGGATGAGCAGTTCTTC
TRBJ2-7	TRBV7-2	few	TRBD2	CASSLIGEGEQYF	TGTGCCAGCAGCTTAATCGGGGAGGGCGAGCAGTACTTC
TRBJ2-5	TRBV7-7	few	.	CASSLKRNFQETQYF	TGTGCCAGCAGCTTAAAGCGGAACTTCCAAGAGACCCAGTACTTC
TRBJ2-1	TRBV13	.	TRBD2	CASSGGTSVYNEQFF	TGTGCCAGCAGCGGCGGGACTAGTGTGTACAATGAGCAGTTCTTC
TRBJ2-7	TRBV5-1	.	.	CASGAPESSYEQYF	TGCGCCAGTGGGGCCCCGGAGAGCTCCTACGAGCAGTACTTC
TRBJ2-2	TRBV20-1	.	TRBD2	CSAAGLAGFANTGELFF	TGCAGTGCCGCGGGACTAGCGGGTTTCGCGAACACCGGGGAGCTGTTTTTT
TRBJ2-3	TRBV7-8	few	.	CASSFHSYGQRGQDTQYF	TGTGCCAGCAGCTTTCACTCCTACGGACAACGCGGCCAAGATACGCAGTATTTT
TRBJ2-3	TRBV6-2/TRBV6-3	.	TRBD2	CASSYLNLAGGQDTQYF	TGTGCCAGCAGTTACCTGAACTTGGCGGGGGGGCAAGATACGCAGTATTTT
TRBJ2-3	TRBV28	.	.	CASSFPGLGADTQYF	TGTGCCAGCAGTTTTCCTGGACTCGGAGCGGATACGCAGTATTTT
TRBJ2-1	TRBV15	few	.	CATSRGLVGEQFF	TGTGCCACCAGCAGAGGTCTAGTGGGTGAGCAGTTCTTC
TRBJ2-7	TRBV7-6	.	TRBD2	CASSLDGGSGRNPYEQYF	TGTGCCAGCAGCTTAGACGGGGGGTCAGGGAGGAATCCCTACGAGCAGTACTTC
TRBJ2-1	TRBV20-1	.	TRBD1	CSAGSMGQGNNEQFF	TGCAGTGCCGGCTCGATGGGACAGGGTAACAATGAGCAGTTCTTC
TRBJ2-7	TRBV10-3	few	TRBD1	CAISAGTADEQYF	TGTGCCATCAGTGCGGGGACAGCTGACGAGCAGTACTTC
TRBJ1-1	TRBV6-5	many	.	CASSLGPRTEAFF	TGTGCCAGCAGCTTAGGACCTCGAACTGAAGCTTTCTTT
TRBJ2-1	TRBV10-3	few	TRBD2	CAISPGGGAYNEQFF	TGTGCCATCAGCCCGGGGGGAGGGGCCTACAATGAGCAGTTCTTC
TRBJ2-2	TRBV5-1	few	.	CASSLLLAAHTGELFF	TGCGCCAGCAGCTTACTACTAGCTGCTCACACCGGGGAGCTGTTTTTT
TRBJ2-7	TRBV18	few	.	CASSPSGSQSYEQYF	TGTGCCAGCTCACCATCCGGCAGCCAGTCCTACGAGCAGTACTTC
TRBJ2-5	TRBV5-1	few	TRBD2	CASSSWTSGIIKTQYF	TGCGCCAGCAGTTCGTGGACTAGCGGGATCATAAAGACCCAGTACTTC
TRBJ2-3	TRBV5-6	few	.	CASSLRVGGAVF	TGTGCCAGCAGCTTGAGGGTGGGCGGGGCAGTTTTT
TRBJ2-1	TRBV3-1	few	TRBD2	CASSHVPPGLADANEQFF	TGTGCCAGCAGCCATGTGCCCCCGGGACTAGCGGACGCCAATGAGCAGTTCTTC
TRBJ2-7	TRBV27	.	TRBD1	CASRPGTDGEQYF	TGTGCCAGCAGGCCCGGGACAGACGGCGAGCAGTACTTC
TRBJ2-1	TRBV3-1	.	TRBD1	CASSHGQGAKEQFF	TGTGCCAGCAGCCACGGACAGGGGGCGAAGGAGCAGTTCTTC
TRBJ2-7	TRBV12-3/TRBV12-4	few	TRBD2	CASSRPQAGGSYEQYF	TGTGCCAGCAGCCGACCCCAAGCGGGGGGCTCCTACGAGCAGTACTTC
TRBJ2-7	TRBV29-1	few	.	CSVEGAGYEQYF	TGCAGCGTTGAGGGGGCGGGTTACGAGCAGTACTTC
TRBJ2-1	TRBV12-3/TRBV12-4	many	.	CASSLALMGADNEQFF	TGTGCCAGCAGTTTAGCGCTCATGGGAGCTGACAATGAGCAGTTCTTC
TRBJ2-6	TRBV19	few	.	CASSIPAGANVLTF	TGTGCCAGTAGTATTCCGGCTGGGGCCAACGTCCTGACTTTC
TRBJ1-1	TRBV7-2	few	.	CASSYSLNTEAFF	TGTGCCAGCAGCTATAGTCTGAACACTGAAGCTTTCTTT
TRBJ2-7	TRBV7-9	.	.	CASSFFNGLGQYF	TGTGCCAGCAGCTTTTTCAACGGCCTCGGGCAGTACTTC
TRBJ2-1	TRBV4-2	few	.	CASSQELVYNEQFF	TGTGCCAGCAGCCAAGAGCTAGTTTACAATGAGCAGTTCTTC
TRBJ2-1	TRBV23-1	few	TRBD1	CAPSRTGGDDEQFF	TGCGCCCCGTCCAGGACAGGGGGCGACGATGAGCAGTTCTTC
TRBJ2-3	TRBV18	many	.	CASSLTAGTADTQYF	TGTGCCAGCTCCCTCACCGCGGGTACGGCAGATACGCAGTATTTT
TRBJ2-2	TRBV11-2	many	TRBD2	CASSLAGLVPAGELFF	TGTGCCAGCAGCTTAGCTGGACTAGTACCTGCCGGGGAGCTGTTTTTT
TRBJ2-3	TRBV28	many	TRBD2	CASSSPPPSGGRGTQYF	TGTGCCAGCAGTTCCCCCCCGCCTAGCGGGGGAAGAGGTACGCAGTATTTT
TRBJ2-1	TRBV10-3	few	TRBD2	CAINSPGLAGVEQFF	TGTGCCATCAACAGTCCTGGACTAGCGGGAGTTGAGCAGTTCTTC
TRBJ2-2	TRBV7-2	.	.	CASSLVPLTGELFF	TGTGCCAGCAGCTTAGTTCCCCTAACCGGGGAGCTGTTTTTT
TRBJ2-3	TRBV29-1	many	.	CSGGGGSTDTQYF	TGCAGCGGGGGTGGCGGGAGCACAGATACGCAGTATTTT
TRBJ1-2	TRBV20-1	many	.	CSAQLAGDGYTF	TGCAGTGCTCAGCTTGCGGGGGATGGCTACACCTTC
TRBJ2-1	TRBV7-3	.	.	CASSSVAKSSYNEQFF	TGTGCCAGCAGCTCCGTAGCGAAAAGCTCCTACAATGAGCAGTTCTTC
TRBJ2-3	TRBV29-1	few	TRBD2	CSVTGLAGATGTDTQYF	TGCAGCGTTACGGGACTAGCGGGAGCTACTGGCACAGATACGCAGTATTTT
TRBJ2-6	TRBV18	.	.	CASSPPNRGSGANVLTF	TGTGCCAGCTCACCACCCAATCGGGGATCTGGGGCCAACGTCCTGACTTTC
TRBJ1-1	TRBV20-1	few	.	CSARDPSYTEAFF	TGCAGTGCTAGAGATCCCAGTTACACTGAAGCTTTCTTT
TRBJ2-7	TRBV20-1	.	TRBD2	CSASRDYPYEQYF	TGCAGTGCTAGCAGGGACTATCCCTACGAGCAGTACTTC